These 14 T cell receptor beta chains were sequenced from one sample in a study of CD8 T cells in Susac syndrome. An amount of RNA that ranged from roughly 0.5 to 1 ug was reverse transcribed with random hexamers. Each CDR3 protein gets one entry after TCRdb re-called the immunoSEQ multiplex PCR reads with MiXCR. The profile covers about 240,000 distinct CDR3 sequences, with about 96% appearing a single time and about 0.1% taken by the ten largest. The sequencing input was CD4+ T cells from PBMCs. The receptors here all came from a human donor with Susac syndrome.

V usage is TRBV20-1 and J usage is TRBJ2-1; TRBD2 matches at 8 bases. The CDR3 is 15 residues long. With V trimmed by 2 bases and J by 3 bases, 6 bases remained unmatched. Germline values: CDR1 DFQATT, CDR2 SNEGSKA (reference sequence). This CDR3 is CSARPTSGVYNEQFF. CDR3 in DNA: TGCAGTGCTAGACCCACTAGCGGAGTCTACAATGAGCAGTTCTTC.

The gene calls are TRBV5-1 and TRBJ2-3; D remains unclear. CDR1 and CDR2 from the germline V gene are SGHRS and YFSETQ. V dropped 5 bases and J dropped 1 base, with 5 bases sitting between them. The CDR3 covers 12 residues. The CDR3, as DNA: TGCGCCAGCAGGACGGGCACAGATACGCAGTATTTT. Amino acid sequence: CASRTGTDTQYF. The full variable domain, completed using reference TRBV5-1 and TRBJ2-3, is KAGVTQTPRYLIKTRGQQVTLSCSPISGHRSVSWYQQTPGQGLQFLFEYFSETQRNKGNFPGRFSGRQFSNSRSEMNVSTLELGDSALYLCASRTGTDTQYFGPGTRLTVL.

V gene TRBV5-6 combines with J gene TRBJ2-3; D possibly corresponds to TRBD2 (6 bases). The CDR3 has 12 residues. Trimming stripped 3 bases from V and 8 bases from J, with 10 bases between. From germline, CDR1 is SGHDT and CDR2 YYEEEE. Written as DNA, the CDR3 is TGTGCCAGCAGCTCGGGGGAGTTTACGCAGTATTTT. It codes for CASSSGEFTQYF.

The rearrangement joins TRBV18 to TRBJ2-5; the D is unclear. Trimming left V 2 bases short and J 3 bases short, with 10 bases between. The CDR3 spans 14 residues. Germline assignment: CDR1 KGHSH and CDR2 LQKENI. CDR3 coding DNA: TGTGCCAGCTCACCAGGCAGACCCGAAGAGACCCAGTACTTC. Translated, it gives CASSPGRPEETQYF.

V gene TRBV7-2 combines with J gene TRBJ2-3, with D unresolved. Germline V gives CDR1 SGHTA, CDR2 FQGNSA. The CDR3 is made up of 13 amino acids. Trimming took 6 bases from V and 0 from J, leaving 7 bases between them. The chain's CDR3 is CASRPESTDTQYF. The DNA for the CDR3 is TGTGCCAGCAGACCCGAGAGCACAGATACGCAGTATTTT.

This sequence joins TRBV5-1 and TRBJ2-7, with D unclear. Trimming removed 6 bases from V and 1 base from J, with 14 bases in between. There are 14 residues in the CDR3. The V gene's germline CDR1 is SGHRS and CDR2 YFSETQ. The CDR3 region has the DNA TGCGCCAGCAAGGACCGACTCCAATCCTACGAGCAGTACTTC. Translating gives CASKDRLQSYEQYF.

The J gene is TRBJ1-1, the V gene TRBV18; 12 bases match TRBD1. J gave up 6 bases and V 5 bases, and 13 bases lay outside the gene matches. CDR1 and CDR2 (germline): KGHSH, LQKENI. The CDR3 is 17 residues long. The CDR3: CASSFEGTGGLGAEAFF. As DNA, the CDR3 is TGTGCCAGCTCATTTGAGGGGACAGGGGGCTTGGGGGCTGAAGCTTTCTTT. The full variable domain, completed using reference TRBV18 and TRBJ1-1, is NAGVMQNPRHLVRRRGQEARLRCSPMKGHSHVYWYRQLPEEGLKFMVYLQKENIIDESGMPKERFSAEFPKEGPSILRIQQVVRGDSAAYFCASSFEGTGGLGAEAFFGQGTRLTVV.

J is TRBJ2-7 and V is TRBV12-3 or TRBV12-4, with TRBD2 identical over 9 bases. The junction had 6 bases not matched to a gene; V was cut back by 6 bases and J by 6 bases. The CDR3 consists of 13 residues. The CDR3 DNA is TGTGCCAGCAGACTAGCGGGCTTATCCGAGCAGTACTTC. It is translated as CASRLAGLSEQYF.

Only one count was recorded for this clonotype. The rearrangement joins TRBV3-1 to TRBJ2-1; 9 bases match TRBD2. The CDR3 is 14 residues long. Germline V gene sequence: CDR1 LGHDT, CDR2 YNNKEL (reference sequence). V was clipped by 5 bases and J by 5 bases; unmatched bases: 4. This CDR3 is CASSSRTSDNEQFF. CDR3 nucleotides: TGTGCCAGCAGCAGTCGGACTAGCGACAATGAGCAGTTCTTC.

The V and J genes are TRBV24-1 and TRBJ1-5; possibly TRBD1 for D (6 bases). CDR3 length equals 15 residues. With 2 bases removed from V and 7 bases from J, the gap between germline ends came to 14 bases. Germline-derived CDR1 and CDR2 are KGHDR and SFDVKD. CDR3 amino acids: CATSDSGGRRQPQHF. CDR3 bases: TGTGCCACCAGTGATTCCGGGGGCCGGAGGCAGCCCCAGCATTTT.

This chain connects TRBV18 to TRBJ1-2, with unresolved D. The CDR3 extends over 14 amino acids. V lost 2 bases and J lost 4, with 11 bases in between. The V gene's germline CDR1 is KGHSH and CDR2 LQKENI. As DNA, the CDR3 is TGTGCCAGCTCACCAGCGCCCGAACCCTATGGCTACACCTTC. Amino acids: CASSPAPEPYGYTF.

In DNA, the CDR3 is TGCGCCAGCAGCGCGGACGTGAACACTGAAGCTTTCTTT. It specifies CASSADVNTEAFF. The chain links TRBV5-1 to TRBJ1-1; D call uncertain. Germline V gene lookup returns CDR1 SGHRS and CDR2 YFSETQ. V was pared by 4 bases and J by 0 bases, with 7 bases between. The CDR3 totals 13 residues.

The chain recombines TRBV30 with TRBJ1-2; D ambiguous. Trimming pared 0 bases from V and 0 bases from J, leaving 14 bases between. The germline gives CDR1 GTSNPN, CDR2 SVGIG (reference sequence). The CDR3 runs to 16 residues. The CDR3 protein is CAWSVRARITNYGYTF. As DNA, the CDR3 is TGTGCCTGGAGTGTAAGGGCGCGGATTACTAACTATGGCTACACCTTC. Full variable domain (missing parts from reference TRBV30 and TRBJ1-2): SQTIHQWPATLVQPVGSPLSLECTVEGTSNPNLYWYRQAAGRGLQLLFYSVGIGQISSEVPQNLSASRPQDRQFILSSKKLLLSDSGFYLCAWSVRARITNYGYTFGSGTRLTVV.

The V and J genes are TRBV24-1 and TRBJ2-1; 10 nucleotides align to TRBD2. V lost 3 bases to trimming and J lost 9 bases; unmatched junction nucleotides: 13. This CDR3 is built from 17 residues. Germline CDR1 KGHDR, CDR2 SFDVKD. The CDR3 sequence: CATSDGKSGRASSEQFF. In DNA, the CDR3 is TGTGCCACCAGTGATGGGAAGAGCGGGAGGGCCTCGAGTGAGCAGTTCTTC.